The 29 T cell receptor beta chains in this list originate from one sample, sequenced in a study of T cells after yellow fever vaccination. Using its own MiXCR run on the 5' RACE reads, TCRdb lists one record per CDR3 protein. The sample carries some 27,000 distinct CDR3 sequences, over 5% recorded once. The source was PBMCs, either bulk or a sorted T-cell subset (CD4+, CD8+, memory, or dextramer-sorted; not recorded which), collected on the day of the yellow fever booster vaccination. These TCRs come from a man aged 25-45 years who received the YFV17D yellow fever vaccine.

Many counts were recorded for this clonotype. The chain couples TRBV6-6 to TRBJ2-1; D unclear. This CDR3 region has 12 residues. The V gene's germline CDR1 is MNHNY and CDR2 SVGAGI (reference sequence). V was trimmed by 7 bases and J by 8 bases, leaving 12 bases between them. The CDR3: CASNIQPYEQFF. Here the CDR3 DNA reads TGTGCCAGCAATATACAACCGTATGAGCAGTTCTTC.

This clonotype was counted ten times or more. J is TRBJ2-5 and V is TRBV10-3; D is possibly TRBD1 (6 bases). Germline CDR1 and CDR2: ENHRY and SYGVKD. V lost 5 bases and J lost 3, with 10 bases in between. This CDR3 has 13 residues. The CDR3 coding sequence is TGTGCCATCAGTATTGGACAGAAAGAGACCCAGTACTTC. Encoded protein: CAISIGQKETQYF.

The chain recombines TRBV6-6 with TRBJ1-1; D is uncertain. CDR1 and CDR2 from the germline V gene are MNHNY and SVGAGI (reference sequence). The CDR3 spans 12 residues. The V end lost 2 bases, the J end lost 8 bases, and 9 bases lay between the germline ends. The CDR3: CASSYRQGEAFF. The CDR3 coding sequence is TGTGCCAGCAGTTACAGGCAAGGAGAAGCTTTCTTT.

This clonotype was counted ten times or more. The J gene is TRBJ1-2, the V gene TRBV25-1; TRBD1 might be the D (6 bases). The V gene's germline CDR1 is MGHDK and CDR2 SYGVNS. The CDR3 is 11 residues long. V lost 10 bases, J lost 4 bases, and 10 bases lay in between. The CDR3 DNA is TGTGCCACGACAGGAGTCTATGGCTACACCTTC. It yields the protein CATTGVYGYTF.

The rearrangement joins TRBV20-1 to TRBJ2-3; perhaps TRBD2 as D (5 bases). V gave up 5 bases and J gave up 2 bases, with 20 bases separating them. In germline, CDR1 is DFQATT, CDR2 SNEGSKA (reference sequence). This CDR3 region has 16 residues. This CDR3 reads CSAAPVVYGITDTQYF. The CDR3 region has the DNA TGCAGTGCTGCCCCGGTTGTATACGGGATCACAGATACGCAGTATTTT.

The V gene is TRBV10-3, the J gene TRBJ2-5, with TRBD2 matching 8 bases. The CDR3 sequence is 14 residues long. Trimming removed 3 bases from V and 5 bases from J; junction bases left unmatched: 5. Germline V lookup: CDR1 ENHRY, CDR2 SYGVKD. DNA of the CDR3: TGTGCCATCAGTGATGTGGCGGGAGGTGAGACCCAGTACTTC. As protein: CAISDVAGGETQYF.

V is TRBV7-9 and J is TRBJ1-4; D is possibly TRBD1 (5 bases). The V gene lost 2 bases and the J gene lost 8 bases, with 18 bases spanning the gap. This CDR3 is built from 16 residues. Per the germline V gene, CDR1 is SEHNR and CDR2 is FQNEAQ (reference sequence). CDR3 sequence (DNA): TGTGCCAGCAGCTTACTGTCTTCGGGGGTGTCGGAAAAACTGTTTTTT. It encodes CASSLLSSGVSEKLFF.

This clonotype was observed a handful of times. The chain is built from TRBV19 and TRBJ2-1; 11 bases match TRBD2. This CDR3 comprises 17 residues. CDR1 and CDR2 (germline): LNHDA, SQIVND (reference sequence). Trimming removed 4 bases from V and 3 bases from J; junction bases left unmatched: 8. The DNA of the CDR3 is TGTGCCAGTAGTACCATAGGGACTAGCGGAGTCTACAATGAGCAGTTCTTC. Amino acids: CASSTIGTSGVYNEQFF.

V gene TRBV5-5 combines with J gene TRBJ2-5; 9 bases are a match to TRBD2. V shed 5 bases and J 5 bases; nucleotides not matched to a gene: 13. The CDR3 is 16 residues long. Germline assignment: CDR1 SGHKS and CDR2 YYEKEE (reference sequence). CDR3 loop: CASSLLAGLPEETQYF. CDR3 sequence (DNA): TGTGCCAGCAGTTTACTAGCGGGCCTCCCGGAGGAGACCCAGTACTTC.

This clonotype came up many times. The chain combines TRBV10-2 with TRBJ2-5, with D tentatively TRBD2 (6 bases). The germline V gene encodes CDR1 WSHSY and CDR2 SAAADI. The CDR3 covers 14 residues. The ends were cut back, 6 bases at V and 5 bases at J, with 16 bases in the middle. The CDR3 nucleotides read TGCGCCAGCAGACCGGGACTCCGCGGCGAGACCCAGTACTTC. It is translated as CASRPGLRGETQYF.

This clonotype was recorded many times. The gene calls are TRBV20-1 and TRBJ2-3; D is unresolved. Deletions cut 7 bases from V and 5 bases from J, with 10 bases between. The CDR3 length is 11 residues. Germline V gives CDR1 DFQATT, CDR2 SNEGSKA (reference sequence). The CDR3 loop reads CSVLVLDTQYF. CDR3 coding DNA: TGCAGTGTTCTAGTCTTAGATACGCAGTATTTT.

This clonotype was seen many times. CDR3 amino acids: CAIRGGQMNTEAFF. For the CDR3, the DNA is TGTGCCATCAGGGGGGGACAGATGAACACTGAAGCTTTCTTT. The chain links TRBV10-3 to TRBJ1-1; 7 nucleotides align to TRBD1. CDR1 is ENHRY and CDR2 is SYGVKD in the germline V gene. J lost 0 bases, V lost 6 bases, and 4 bases had no gene match. The CDR3 totals 14 residues.

This clonotype was counted only a few times. The chain recombines TRBV7-2 with TRBJ2-5, with 14 bases identical to TRBD2. The V gene's germline CDR1 is SGHTA and CDR2 FQGNSA. The CDR3 length is 17 residues. V shed 4 bases and J 6 bases; nucleotides not matched to a gene: 10. CDR3 bases: TGTGCCAGCAGCTCAGGGACTAGCGGGAGTTTTGGGAAGACCCAGTACTTC. Protein sequence: CASSSGTSGSFGKTQYF.

The chain uses TRBV5-6 and TRBJ2-3; no definite D call. Germline V lookup: CDR1 SGHDT, CDR2 YYEEEE. V gave up 4 bases and J gave up 8 bases, with 17 bases separating them. The CDR3 sequence is 14 residues long. DNA for the CDR3: TGTGCCAGCAGCACCCGGTTGGTAGGCGGTACGCAGTATTTT. Protein product: CASSTRLVGGTQYF.

This clonotype was counted between two and nine times. V gene TRBV27 combines with J gene TRBJ1-5, with 7 bases lining up with TRBD1. The V segment lost 10 bases and the J segment 0 bases; nucleotides outside the gene matches: 6. The CDR3 is 14 amino acids. Germline V gene lookup returns CDR1 MNHEY and CDR2 SMNVEV (reference sequence). CDR3 sequence: CATRGANSNQPQHF. In nucleotides, the CDR3 is TGTGCCACCAGGGGGGCTAATAGCAATCAGCCCCAGCATTTT.

This clonotype was detected many times. The V gene is TRBV6-5, the J gene TRBJ2-4; TRBD1 might be the D (5 bases). V lost 6 bases, J lost 1 base, and 16 bases lay in between. This CDR3 has 16 residues. The germline CDR1 and CDR2 sequences are MNHEY and SVGAGI. CDR3 sequence (DNA): TGTGCCAGCAGAGGGGCAAGTACGCAGGCCAAAAACATTCAGTACTTC. Translating it yields CASRGASTQAKNIQYF.

This clonotype was seen at least ten times. V is TRBV18 and J is TRBJ2-5; maybe TRBD2 (6 bases). This CDR3 spans 13 amino acids. Trimming removed 0 bases from V and 4 bases from J, with 6 bases in between. Germline values: CDR1 KGHSH, CDR2 LQKENI. The CDR3 loop reads CASSPPGGETQYF. CDR3 sequence (DNA): TGTGCCAGCTCACCACCGGGGGGAGAGACCCAGTACTTC.

This clonotype was seen repeatedly, ten times or more. This chain joins TRBV5-1 and TRBJ2-1; D is possibly TRBD2 (5 bases). The germline gives CDR1 SGHRS, CDR2 YFSETQ. The V end was cut by 4 bases, the J end by 0 bases, with 14 bases between. The CDR3 has 16 amino acids. This CDR3 is CASSSSAISSYNEQFF. The CDR3 DNA reads as TGCGCCAGCAGCAGTAGCGCGATTAGCTCCTACAATGAGCAGTTCTTC.

Note on this clonotype: A much larger clonotype is one base distant, so this may be a read error. V is TRBV11-2 and J is TRBJ2-1; TRBD1 might be the D (5 bases). Germline CDR1 reads SGHAT; CDR2 reads FQNNGV. The CDR3 covers 13 residues. As DNA, the CDR3 is TGTGCCAGCAGCTCGCAGGGCTTAAATGGGCAGTTCTTC. Translation gives CASSSQGLNGQFF.

This clonotype was detected only a few times. V is TRBV9 and J is TRBJ2-7, with 11 nucleotides matching TRBD1. V lost 3 bases, J lost 3 bases, and 5 bases stayed unmatched. Germline V gene sequence: CDR1 SGDLS, CDR2 YYNGEE. This CDR3 comprises 15 residues. The CDR3 DNA sequence: TGTGCCAGCAGCGCCTCCGGGACAGGGGGCTACGAGCAGTACTTC. Its protein product is CASSASGTGGYEQYF. Full variable domain (missing parts from reference TRBV9 and TRBJ2-7): DSGVTQTPKHLITATGQRVTLRCSPRSGDLSVYWYQQSLDQGLQFLIQYYNGEERAKGNILERFSAQQFPDLHSELNLSSLELGDSALYFCASSASGTGGYEQYFGPGTRLTVT.

At least ten counts were recorded for this clonotype. The chain employs TRBV3-1 and TRBJ2-7; 9 bases map to TRBD2. This CDR3 is built from 14 residues. Per the germline V gene, CDR1 is LGHDT and CDR2 is YNNKEL (reference sequence). Germline trimming cut 7 bases from V and 5 bases from J; bases unmatched to any gene: 9. CDR3 sequence reads: CASKKTSGPHEQYF. The CDR3 DNA reads TGTGCCAGCAAAAAGACTAGCGGACCTCACGAGCAGTACTTC.

This clonotype was recorded many times. The CDR3 region is CASSLSTNTDTQYF. The CDR3 DNA is TGTGCCAGCAGCTTAAGTACTAACACAGATACGCAGTATTTT. V usage is TRBV7-3 and J usage is TRBJ2-3; no firm D call. The CDR3 totals 14 residues. V lost 1 base to trimming and J lost 2 bases, with 7 bases between them. Germline CDR1 SGHTA, CDR2 FQGTGA.

In its sample, this clonotype was seen many times. The chain links TRBV6-1 to TRBJ2-3; D is perhaps TRBD1 (6 bases). V dropped 6 bases and J dropped 2 bases, with 18 bases sitting between them. The germline CDR1 and CDR2 sequences are MNHNS and SASEGT. The CDR3 contains 16 residues. The CDR3 coding sequence is TGTGCCAGCAGCCGGACTGGGGGACATCTCACAGATACGCAGTATTTT. Its translation is CASSRTGGHLTDTQYF.

This clonotype was seen repeatedly, ten times or more. This rearrangement joins TRBV9 to TRBJ2-1; D is uncertain. The germline V and J ends were trimmed by 2 bases and 6 bases, with 12 bases remaining between them. Germline-derived CDR1 and CDR2 are SGDLS and YYNGEE. CDR3 size: 14 residues. In nucleotides, the CDR3 is TGTGCCAGCAGCGTGACGCCCGGAACCAATGAGCAGTTCTTC. Protein: CASSVTPGTNEQFF.

This clonotype has a handful of counts. The rearrangement links TRBV7-9 to TRBJ2-7; D tentatively fits TRBD1 or TRBD2 (5 bases each). The germline gives CDR1 SEHNR, CDR2 FQNEAQ (reference sequence). There are 13 residues in the CDR3. Trimming left V 6 bases short and J 6 bases short, with 15 bases between. The CDR3 loop reads CASRGGGYSEQYF. The CDR3 nucleotides read TGTGCCAGCAGAGGTGGGGGATACTCCGAGCAGTACTTC.

This clonotype appeared many times. This chain's CDR3 is CAISEVMEYGYTF. CDR3 in DNA: TGTGCCATCAGTGAGGTCATGGAATATGGCTACACCTTC. The rearrangement uses TRBV10-3 and TRBJ1-2; no firm D call. The CDR3 extends over 13 amino acids. Germline V CDR1 and CDR2: ENHRY, SYGVKD. Trimming stripped 2 bases from V and 5 bases from J, with 9 bases between.

CDR3 residues: CASTLNRVSYEQYF. Written as DNA, the CDR3 is TGTGCCAGCACCTTGAACAGGGTTTCCTACGAGCAGTACTTC. The chain carries TRBV6-1 and TRBJ2-7, with D possibly matching TRBD1 (6 bases). Trimming took off 7 bases at V and 1 base at J, with 14 bases between the two ends. CDR1 MNHNS and CDR2 SASEGT come from the germline V gene. The CDR3 consists of 14 residues.

Ten or more counts support this clonotype. V gene TRBV6-1 combines with J gene TRBJ2-1; 8 bases agree with TRBD2. Losses at the gene ends were 0 bases for V and 9 bases for J; bases not matched to a gene: 7. Germline CDR1 MNHNS, CDR2 SASEGT. This CDR3 region has 15 residues. CDR3 protein: CASSEAIAGSGEQFF. The CDR3 nucleotides read TGTGCCAGCAGTGAAGCGATAGCGGGATCGGGTGAGCAGTTCTTC.

This clonotype was seen ten or more times. CDR3 DNA: TGTGCCAGCAGCCAGACAGGGCTGAATCAGCCCCAGCATTTT. Translation: CASSQTGLNQPQHF. The chain joins TRBV7-2 to TRBJ1-5, with 7 positions matching TRBD1. With V trimmed by 5 bases and J by 4 bases, 5 bases remained unmatched. CDR1 and CDR2 from the germline V gene are SGHTA and FQGNSA. This CDR3 region has 14 residues.